A selection of T cell receptor beta chains follows, all from one sample in a study of T cell repertoires in cytomegalovirus infection. TCRdb re-called the reads through MiXCR, storing one row per CDR3 protein. The sample comprises 300,000 to 400,000 distinct CDR3 sequences, around 9.5% of which are singletons, and 3.5% to 4.5% rests with the top ten. Sequencing was done on a sample of PBMCs. These receptors came from a human donor in good health (CMV status not recorded). Some clones in this sample may be carry-over from other donors' samples. CDR3s include the opening cysteine and the closing phenylalanine or tryptophan. A D gene is named only where the DNA matches it firmly. Size values are once, few and many counts, or a class for expanded clones, and some rows have none.

>TRBV7-8|many|-|TRBJ1-2
CASSLEFRVWGAHGYTF
TGTGCCAGCAGCTTAGAGTTCCGGGTTTGGGGGGCCCATGGCTACACCTTC
>TRBV7-6|many|TRBD2|TRBJ2-3
CASSSNSGRVTDTQYF
TGTGCCAGCAGTTCAAATAGCGGGAGGGTCACAGATACGCAGTATTTT
>TRBV27|-|TRBD1|TRBJ2-7
CASSFGTGTSYEQYF
TGTGCCAGCAGTTTTGGGACAGGGACCTCCTACGAGCAGTACTTC
>TRBV24-1|-|-|TRBJ2-1
CATSGGGAKGHNEQFF
TGTGCCACCAGCGGTGGGGGGGCTAAAGGCCACAATGAGCAGTTCTTC
>TRBV5-1|few|-|TRBJ2-7
CASSRGDDYEQYF
TGCGCCAGCTCGAGGGGCGATGACTACGAGCAGTACTTC
>TRBV24-1|-|-|TRBJ2-3
CATSDPDGYTDTQYF
TGTGCCACCAGTGACCCGGACGGATACACAGATACGCAGTATTTT
>TRBV4-3|few|-|TRBJ2-4
CASSPDRITQYF
TGCGCCAGCAGCCCGGACCGCATTACTCAGTACTTC
>TRBV7-2|many|-|TRBJ2-5
CASSGGGGAETQYF
TGTGCCAGCAGCGGAGGGGGGGGCGCGGAGACCCAGTACTTC
>TRBV7-2|few|-|TRBJ1-4
CASSSADNEKLFF
TGTGCCAGCAGCTCAGCGGATAATGAAAAACTGTTTTTT
>TRBV28|many|-|TRBJ2-7
CASNYIGLRQEEQYF
TGTGCCAGCAATTACATTGGTCTACGACAGGAAGAGCAGTACTTC
>TRBV7-2|few|TRBD2|TRBJ2-7
CASSSPRENDEQYF
TGTGCCAGCAGCTCACCGCGGGAGAACGACGAGCAGTACTTC
>TRBV4-1|-|-|TRBJ2-6
CASSQDTPSGANVLTF
TGCGCCAGCAGCCAAGACACGCCGTCGGGGGCCAACGTCCTGACTTTC
>TRBV7-9|many|TRBD1|TRBJ1-4
CASSSQGAREKLFF
TGTGCCAGCAGCTCTCAGGGGGCGCGAGAAAAACTGTTTTTT
>TRBV7-2|-|-|TRBJ2-5
CASSRRQQETQYF
TGTGCCAGCAGCAGACGACAGCAAGAGACCCAGTACTTC
>TRBV27|few|TRBD1|TRBJ1-2
CASTSRQGVEYGYTF
TGTGCCAGCACTTCACGACAGGGCGTTGAGTATGGCTACACCTTC
>TRBV7-2|many|-|TRBJ1-2
CASSLSGVYGYTF
TGTGCCAGCAGCCTGTCGGGAGTATATGGCTACACCTTC
>TRBV12-3/TRBV12-4|many|TRBD1|TRBJ2-5
CASSLGDRVRGGETQYF
TGTGCCAGCAGTTTGGGGGACAGGGTGCGTGGGGGAGAGACCCAGTACTTC
>TRBV5-6|few|-|TRBJ1-1
CASSPPLGRADSEAFF
TGTGCCAGCAGCCCCCCGCTTGGGAGGGCTGACTCTGAAGCTTTCTTT
>TRBV24-1|many|TRBD1|TRBJ1-2
CATSVSRDRRRYGYTF
TGTGCCACCAGTGTCAGCCGGGACAGAAGACGCTATGGCTACACCTTC
>TRBV7-9|many|-|TRBJ2-6
CASSSVADRWNWGANVLTF
TGTGCCAGCAGCTCCGTAGCGGACAGGTGGAATTGGGGGGCCAACGTCCTGACTTTC
>TRBV7-2|many|-|TRBJ1-1
CASSLNSSPAEAFF
TGTGCCAGCAGCTTAAATTCCTCTCCCGCTGAAGCTTTCTTT
>TRBV7-9|few|TRBD1|TRBJ2-1
CASSPSTGSSYNEQFF
TGTGCCAGCAGCCCCTCGACAGGGAGCTCCTACAATGAGCAGTTCTTC
>TRBV18|-|TRBD1|TRBJ1-2
CASSPDRGQNYGYTF
TGTGCCAGCTCACCGGACAGGGGGCAAAACTATGGCTACACCTTC
>TRBV7-9|-|-|TRBJ2-2
CASSFFQGLNIGELFF
TGTGCCAGCAGCTTTTTTCAGGGGCTGAACATCGGGGAGCTGTTTTTT
>TRBV28|many|TRBD2|TRBJ2-7
CASRPSGESYEQYF
TGTGCCAGCAGGCCCAGCGGGGAATCCTACGAGCAGTACTTC
>TRBV11-2|-|-|TRBJ2-2
CASSSLGLTGELFF
TGTGCCAGCAGCTCATTAGGTCTCACCGGGGAGCTGTTTTTT
>TRBV7-3|-|-|TRBJ2-3
CASSLNGPATDTQYF
TGTGCCAGCAGCTTAAATGGGCCCGCCACAGATACGCAGTATTTT
>TRBV6-2/TRBV6-3|few|TRBD2|TRBJ2-7
CASSYSSGSHEQYF
TGTGCCAGCAGTTACTCGAGCGGGAGCCACGAGCAGTACTTC
>TRBV7-8|many|-|TRBJ2-5
CASGTSQETQYF
TGTGCCAGCGGGACATCCCAAGAGACCCAGTACTTC
>TRBV6-2/TRBV6-3|-|-|TRBJ2-1
CASSYTAGSSSYNEQFF
TGTGCCAGCAGTTATACGGCGGGCTCCAGCTCCTACAATGAGCAGTTCTTC
>TRBV19|-|-|TRBJ1-5
CASTMVVQGSNQPQHF
TGTGCCAGTACCATGGTCGTGCAGGGAAGCAATCAGCCCCAGCATTTT
>TRBV7-9|many|TRBD1|TRBJ1-2
CASSNLHFIGTVTSNYGYTF
TGTGCCAGCAGCAACCTCCATTTTATCGGGACAGTCACTTCTAACTATGGCTACACCTTC
>TRBV7-2|many|-|TRBJ1-5
CASSLAGRAGQPQHF
TGTGCCAGCAGCTTAGCGGGGAGGGCAGGTCAGCCCCAGCATTTT
>TRBV7-9|few|-|TRBJ1-2
CASSTAGNYGYTF
TGTGCCAGCAGCACCGCAGGGAACTATGGCTACACCTTC
>TRBV28|few|-|TRBJ1-1
CASSLSAVLNTEAFF
TGTGCCAGCAGTTTATCTGCAGTCTTGAACACTGAAGCTTTCTTT
>TRBV28|few|-|TRBJ2-7
CATHTVRDINYEQYF
TGTGCCACCCATACCGTCCGGGACATCAACTACGAGCAGTACTTC
>TRBV7-3|few|-|TRBJ2-1
CASSLIPLNEQFF
TGTGCCAGCAGCTTAATACCCCTCAATGAGCAGTTCTTC
>TRBV6-1|few|TRBD1|TRBJ2-2
CASSEGQGYTGELFF
TGTGCCAGCAGTGAGGGACAGGGGTACACCGGGGAGCTGTTTTTT
>TRBV20-1|few|-|TRBJ2-7
CSAPDGGSPSYEQYF
TGCAGTGCCCCAGATGGAGGGAGTCCCTCCTACGAGCAGTACTTC
>TRBV7-2|many|-|TRBJ1-5
CASSAGQGVNQPQHF
TGTGCCAGCAGCGCTGGGCAGGGAGTCAATCAGCCCCAGCATTTT
>TRBV6-5|few|-|TRBJ2-3
CASSSTGRGTSTDTQYF
TGTGCCAGCAGTTCCACAGGGAGAGGGACTAGCACAGATACGCAGTATTTT
>TRBV6-8|few|-|TRBJ1-6
CASRGYSYNSPLHF
TGTGCCAGCAGAGGGTACTCCTATAATTCACCCCTCCACTTT
>TRBV28|few|-|TRBJ1-2
CASSLGVTGYTF
TGTGCCAGCAGTTTAGGGGTGACGGGCTACACCTTC
>TRBV28|-|-|TRBJ2-1
CASSPDQGREQFF
TGTGCCAGCAGTCCCGATCAGGGAAGGGAGCAGTTCTTC
>TRBV19|-|TRBD1|TRBJ1-5
CASSSTGVGQPQHF
TGTGCCAGTAGTTCAACAGGGGTCGGCCAGCCCCAGCATTTT
>TRBV28|many|-|TRBJ1-4
CASSYGKDSTLDEKLFF
TGTGCCAGCAGTTATGGCAAAGACAGTACCCTTGATGAAAAACTGTTTTTT
>TRBV7-3|few|TRBD2|TRBJ2-7
CASSIGTSTEQYF
TGTGCCAGCAGCATAGGGACTAGCACCGAGCAGTACTTC
>TRBV12-3/TRBV12-4|-|TRBD2|TRBJ2-7
CASSYSGSGPYEQYF
TGTGCCAGCAGTTATAGCGGGTCGGGCCCATACGAGCAGTACTTC
>TRBV12-3/TRBV12-4|few|-|TRBJ2-5
CASAWGVRQETQYF
TGTGCCAGCGCCTGGGGCGTTCGCCAAGAGACCCAGTACTTC
>TRBV2|-|-|TRBJ2-1
CASSEATNYNEQFF
TGTGCCAGCAGTGAAGCGACAAATTACAATGAGCAGTTCTTC
>TRBV20-1|many|TRBD1|TRBJ1-6
CSARKDRGSPLHF
TGCAGTGCTAGAAAGGACAGGGGTTCACCCCTCCACTTT
>TRBV2|many|-|TRBJ2-5
CASSPRLAQYF
TGTGCCAGCAGTCCCCGATTGGCCCAGTACTTC
>TRBV18|few|-|TRBJ2-5
CASSPRAGTQYF
TGTGCCAGCTCACCACGAGCGGGGACCCAGTACTTC
>TRBV18|-|TRBD1|TRBJ2-5
CASSPRGQNQETQYF
TGTGCCAGCTCACCACGGGGACAGAACCAAGAGACCCAGTACTTC
>TRBV6-1|few|TRBD2|TRBJ2-4
CASSTRLAGVDIQYF
TGTGCCAGCAGTACCAGACTAGCGGGAGTGGACATTCAGTACTTC
>TRBV7-2|many|-|TRBJ2-1
CASSLDRGGDEQFF
TGTGCCAGCAGCTTAGACAGGGGAGGGGATGAGCAGTTCTTC
>TRBV6-2/TRBV6-3|-|-|TRBJ2-1
CASSSESGHYNEQFF
TGTGCCAGCAGTTCGGAGAGCGGACACTACAATGAGCAGTTCTTC
>TRBV27|-|-|TRBJ1-1
CASSTLQGPNTEAFF
TGTGCCAGCAGCACCCTCCAGGGCCCGAACACTGAAGCTTTCTTT
>TRBV19|-|-|TRBJ2-1
CASSLAHSTAYNEQFF
TGTGCCAGTAGTCTCGCCCACTCGACGGCCTACAATGAGCAGTTCTTC
>TRBV6-2/TRBV6-3|many|-|TRBJ2-1
CASSYSTNEQFF
TGTGCCAGCAGTTACTCCACCAATGAGCAGTTCTTC